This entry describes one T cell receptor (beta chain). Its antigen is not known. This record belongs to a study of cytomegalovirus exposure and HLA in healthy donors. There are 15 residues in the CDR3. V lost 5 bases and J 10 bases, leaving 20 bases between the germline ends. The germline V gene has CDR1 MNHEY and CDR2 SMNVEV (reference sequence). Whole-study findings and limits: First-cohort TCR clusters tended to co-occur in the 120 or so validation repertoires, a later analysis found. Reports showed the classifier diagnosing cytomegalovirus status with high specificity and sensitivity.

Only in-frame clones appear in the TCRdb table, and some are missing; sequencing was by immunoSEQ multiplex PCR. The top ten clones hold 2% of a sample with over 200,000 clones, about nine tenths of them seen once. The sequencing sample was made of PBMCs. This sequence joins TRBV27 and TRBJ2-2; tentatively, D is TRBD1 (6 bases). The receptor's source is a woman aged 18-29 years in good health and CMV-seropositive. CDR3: CASSRDKMGAEELFF. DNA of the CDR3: TGTGCCAGCAGTCGGGACAAGATGGGAGCGGAGGAGCTGTTTTTT.